The 21 T cell receptor beta chains below all came from one sample that was sequenced in a study of blood T cells in healthy people across ages. Sample-barcoded 5' priming and a J-beta primer mix drove a second PCR of 7 to 11 cycles. MiXCR, run by TCRdb on the 5' RACE reads, gives a single entry per CDR3 protein. The sample consists of 600,000 to 650,000 distinct CDR3 sequences, 45% to 65% of them appearing once. Specimen: blood. These receptor sequences come from a man between 60 and 70 years old in good health.

The chain uses TRBV24-1 and TRBJ1-5; the D gene is possibly TRBD1 (6 bases). Germline CDR1 is KGHDR and CDR2 is SFDVKD. Trimming cost V 4 bases and J 11 bases, with 20 bases left between them. The CDR3 loop spans 15 amino acids. In DNA form, the CDR3 reads TGTGCCACCAGTGACCCGAGGGGGGCCGCCGGGACCCAGCATTTT. It encodes CATSDPRGAAGTQHF.

This clonotype was detected only once. The V call is TRBV6-2 or TRBV6-3, the J call TRBJ1-1; TRBD1 matches 8 bases. Germline trimming cut 2 bases from V and 5 bases from J; bases unmatched to any gene: 7. This CDR3 is 15 amino acids long. Germline V gene sequence: CDR1 MNHEY, CDR2 SVGEGT. CDR3 bases: TGTGCCAGCAGTTACCCCGGACAGGGTCGGACTGAAGCTTTCTTT. This encodes CASSYPGQGRTEAFF.

The rearrangement links TRBV20-1 to TRBJ1-1, with D maybe TRBD1 (5 bases). There are 15 residues in the CDR3. V was trimmed by 3 bases and J by 5 bases, leaving 19 bases between them. The germline CDR1 and CDR2 sequences are DFQATT and SNEGSKA (reference sequence). The CDR3 DNA is TGCAGTGCTAGCAACGCTTGGGGGAAGGGGACTGAAGCTTTCTTT. Amino acids: CSASNAWGKGTEAFF.

The V call is TRBV11-2, the J call TRBJ2-5; 13 nucleotides align to TRBD2. The CDR3 covers 16 residues. The trim removed 5 bases at V and 2 bases at J, leaving 5 bases unmatched. Germline V gene data show CDR1 as SGHAT and CDR2 as FQNNGV. As DNA, the CDR3 is TGTGCCAGCAGCCCAAGACTAGCGGGGGGACAAGAGACCCAGTACTTC. It yields the protein CASSPRLAGGQETQYF. Complete variable domain (other parts from reference TRBV11-2 and TRBJ2-5): EAGVAQSPRYKIIEKRQSVAFWCNPISGHATLYWYQQILGQGPKLLIQFQNNGVVDDSQLPKDRFSAERLKGVDSTLKIQPAKLEDSAVYLCASSPRLAGGQETQYFGPGTRLLVL.

The V call is TRBV29-1, the J call TRBJ1-1; no reliable D call. Between the trimmed V and J ends, which lost 5 bases and 1 base, there was a span of 8 bases. The CDR3 extends over 12 amino acids. CDR1 is SQVTM, CDR2 ANQGSEA, per germline. Here the CDR3 reads CSVRVGNTEAFF. CDR3 nucleotide sequence: TGCAGCGTTAGGGTCGGGAACACTGAAGCTTTCTTT. The full variable domain, with the rest looked up from reference TRBV29-1 and TRBJ1-1, is SAVISQKPSRDICQRGTSLTIQCQVDSQVTMMFWYRQQPGQSLTLIATANQGSEATYESGFVIDKFPISRPNLTFSTLTVSNMSPEDSSIYLCSVRVGNTEAFFGQGTRLTVV.

The rearrangement joins TRBV7-2 to TRBJ2-5; D unclear. V was trimmed by 2 bases and J by 4 bases, leaving 8 bases between them. The CDR3 sequence is 13 residues long. Per the germline V gene, CDR1 is SGHTA and CDR2 is FQGNSA. CDR3 nucleotide sequence: TGTGCCAGCAGCTTAAACTACCGAGAGACCCAGTACTTC. Encoded protein: CASSLNYRETQYF.

The V and J genes are TRBV5-1 and TRBJ2-3; D assignment may be TRBD1 or TRBD2 (7 bases each). CDR1 SGHRS and CDR2 YFSETQ come from the germline V gene. CDR3 length: 16 amino acids. Trimming pared 4 bases from V and 3 bases from J, leaving 18 bases between. This chain's CDR3 is CASSRGTEGGTDTQYF. As DNA, the CDR3 is TGCGCCAGCAGCCGCGGGACAGAGGGGGGGACAGATACGCAGTATTTT.

This clonotype was found once. The J gene is TRBJ1-1, the V gene TRBV6-1; D not certain. CDR3 size: 12 residues. Germline CDR1 and CDR2: MNHNS and SASEGT. V was clipped by 7 bases and J by 1 base, with 7 bases between them. The CDR3 protein is CASTKTNTEAFF. DNA of the CDR3: TGTGCCAGCACAAAAACGAACACTGAAGCTTTCTTT.

There are a few counts of this clonotype. The chain carries TRBV20-1 and TRBJ2-7, with TRBD1 identical over 7 bases. In germline, CDR1 is DFQATT, CDR2 SNEGSKA (reference sequence). The J segment lost 4 bases and the V segment lost 3 bases, leaving 6 bases of the junction unmatched. This CDR3 spans 13 amino acids. The CDR3 DNA sequence: TGCAGTGCTAGTCGGGGACAGAGATACGAGCAGTACTTC. It specifies CSASRGQRYEQYF.

V is TRBV4-2 and J is TRBJ2-5, with a possible D match to TRBD2 (5 bases). The DNA end favors TRBJ2-7, so the J call may be wrong. Per germline, CDR1 LGHNA and CDR2 YNFKEQ. This CDR3 is built from 15 residues. The CDR3 DNA reads TGTGCCAGCAGCCAAGCCCGGGGTCAATCCTACGAGCAGTACTTC. The encoded protein is CASSQARGQSYEQYF.

J is TRBJ1-3 and V is TRBV4-2; D not certain. The V and J ends lost 0 bases and 1 base respectively, with 13 bases between them. CDR1 is LGHNA, CDR2 YNFKEQ, per germline. The CDR3 sequence is 17 residues long. The CDR3 DNA reads as TGTGCCAGCAGCCAAGATCGAGGCGTTGGGTCTGGAAACACCATATATTTT. This gives the protein CASSQDRGVGSGNTIYF.

V usage is TRBV5-1 and J usage is TRBJ1-2, with D possibly being TRBD1 (5 bases). Germline V gene sequence: CDR1 SGHRS, CDR2 YFSETQ. The CDR3 has 14 amino acids. V lost 4 bases and J 10 bases, leaving 20 bases between the germline ends. CDR3: CASSPRTLGEVYTF. The CDR3 DNA reads as TGCGCCAGCAGCCCAAGGACACTCGGGGAGGTCTACACCTTC.

The V and J genes are TRBV5-1 and TRBJ2-3, with TRBD1 as a possible D gene (5 bases). Trimming pared 6 bases from V and 2 bases from J, leaving 16 bases between. The CDR3 is 15 amino acids. Germline V gives CDR1 SGHRS, CDR2 YFSETQ. CDR3 in DNA: TGCGCCAGCACCCCCGACAGAGGCGACACAGATACGCAGTATTTT. Its translation: CASTPDRGDTDTQYF.

The chain has TRBV7-2 and TRBJ1-1; 9 bases line up with TRBD1. The CDR3 has 14 residues. V shed 5 bases and J 7 bases; nucleotides not matched to a gene: 8. Germline CDR1 reads SGHTA; CDR2 reads FQGNSA. The CDR3: CASSIDRGQGEAFF. The CDR3 region has the DNA TGTGCCAGCAGCATCGACAGGGGACAGGGTGAAGCTTTCTTT.

The chain couples TRBV20-1 to TRBJ2-3; 7 bases match TRBD1. CDR1 DFQATT and CDR2 SNEGSKA come from the germline V gene (reference sequence). The CDR3 is made up of 15 amino acids. The V and J ends lost 6 bases and 4 bases, in that order; junction bases with no gene match: 13. CDR3 sequence: CSATTTGARSDTQYF. The CDR3 region has the DNA TGCAGTGCCACCACCACAGGGGCGAGGTCAGATACGCAGTATTTT.

This clonotype was counted a few times. The chain's CDR3 is CASSLGVAGGREQYF. For the CDR3, the DNA is TGTGCCAGCAGCTTAGGGGTAGCGGGGGGTAGGGAGCAGTACTTC. The chain couples TRBV7-2 to TRBJ2-5; the match to TRBD2 covers 10 bases. The CDR3 runs 15 residues. The junction had 10 bases not matched to a gene; V was cut back by 1 base and J by 11 bases. Germline V gene lookup returns CDR1 SGHTA and CDR2 FQGNSA. Combining the CDR3 with reference TRBV7-2 and TRBJ2-5 gives the whole variable domain GAGVSQSPSNKVTEKGKDVELRCDPISGHTALYWYRQSLGQGLEFLIYFQGNSAPDKSGLPSDRFSAERTGGSVSTLTIQRTQQEDSAVYLCASSLGVAGGREQYFGPGTRLLVL.

This chain connects TRBV7-2 to TRBJ2-3; 11 nucleotides align to TRBD2. Trimming took 1 base from V and 3 from J; bases not matched to a gene: 12. The CDR3 loop spans 19 amino acids. Germline V CDR1 and CDR2: SGHTA, FQGNSA. In nucleotides, the CDR3 is TGTGCCAGCAGCTTAGTGTTAACTAGCGGGGGATTCAGGACAGATACGCAGTATTTT. Amino acids: CASSLVLTSGGFRTDTQYF.

This clonotype came up a few times. The chain employs TRBV5-1 and TRBJ2-4; 9 nucleotides match TRBD1. This CDR3 spans 15 amino acids. CDR1 and CDR2 from the germline V gene are SGHRS and YFSETQ. V lost 3 bases and J lost 13; bases outside the gene matches: 14. The CDR3: CASSSYDRGGREQYF. The CDR3 DNA follows: TGCGCCAGCAGCTCGTACGACAGGGGGGGAAGAGAGCAGTACTTC.

The genes are TRBV5-1 and TRBJ2-5; tentative D call: TRBD1 (5 bases). Germline-derived CDR1 and CDR2 are SGHRS and YFSETQ. V was cut by 2 bases and J by 11 bases, with 10 bases left in between. CDR3 length equals 11 residues. The CDR3 bases are TGCGCCAGCAGCTTCGACAGAGAGCAGTACTTC. Translation: CASSFDREQYF.

The chain uses TRBV20-1 and TRBJ1-2; D is perhaps TRBD1 (5 bases). Trimming stripped 1 base from V and 8 bases from J, with 8 bases between. This CDR3 is 11 amino acids long. The germline V gene encodes CDR1 DFQATT and CDR2 SNEGSKA (reference sequence). The CDR3 DNA follows: TGCAGTGCTAGAGGGGGACTAGGCTACACCTTC. This codes for CSARGGLGYTF.

The chain recombines TRBV5-1 with TRBJ1-2; D unclear. CDR3 length: 15 amino acids. CDR1 is SGHRS, CDR2 YFSETQ, per germline. The ends were cut back, 4 bases at V and 4 bases at J, with 17 bases in the middle. The CDR3 DNA is TGCGCCAGCAGCCTGAGACCGGGAGAAAGCTATGGCTACACCTTC. Translating it yields CASSLRPGESYGYTF.